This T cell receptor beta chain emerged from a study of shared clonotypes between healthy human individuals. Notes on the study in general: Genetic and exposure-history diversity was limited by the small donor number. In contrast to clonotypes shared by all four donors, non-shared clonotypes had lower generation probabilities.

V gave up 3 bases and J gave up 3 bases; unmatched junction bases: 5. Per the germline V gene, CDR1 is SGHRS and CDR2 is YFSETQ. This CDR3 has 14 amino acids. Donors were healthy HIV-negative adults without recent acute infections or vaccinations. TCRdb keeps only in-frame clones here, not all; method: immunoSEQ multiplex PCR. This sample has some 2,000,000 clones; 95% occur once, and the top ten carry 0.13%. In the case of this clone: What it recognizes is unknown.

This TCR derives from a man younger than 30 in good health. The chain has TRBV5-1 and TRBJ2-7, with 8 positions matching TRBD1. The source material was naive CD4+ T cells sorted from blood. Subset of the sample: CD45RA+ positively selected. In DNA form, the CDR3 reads TGCGCCAGCAGCTGGGGACAGGAAAACTACGAGCAGTACTTC. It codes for CASSWGQENYEQYF.